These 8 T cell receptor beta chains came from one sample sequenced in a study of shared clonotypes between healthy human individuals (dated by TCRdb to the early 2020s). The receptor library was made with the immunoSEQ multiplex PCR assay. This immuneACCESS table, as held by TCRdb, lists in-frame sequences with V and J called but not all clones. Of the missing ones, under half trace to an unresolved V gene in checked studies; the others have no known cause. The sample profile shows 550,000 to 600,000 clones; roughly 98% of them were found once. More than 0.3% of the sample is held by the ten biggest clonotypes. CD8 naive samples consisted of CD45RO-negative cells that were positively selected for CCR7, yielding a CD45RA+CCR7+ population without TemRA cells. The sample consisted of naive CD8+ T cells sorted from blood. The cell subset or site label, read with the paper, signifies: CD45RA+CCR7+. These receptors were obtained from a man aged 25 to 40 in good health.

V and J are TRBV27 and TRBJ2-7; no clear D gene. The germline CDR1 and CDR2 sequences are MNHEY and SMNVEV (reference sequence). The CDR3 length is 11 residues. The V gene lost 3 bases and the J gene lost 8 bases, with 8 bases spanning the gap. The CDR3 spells CASSLAGKQYF. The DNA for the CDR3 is TGTGCCAGCAGTTTGGCTGGAAAGCAGTACTTC.

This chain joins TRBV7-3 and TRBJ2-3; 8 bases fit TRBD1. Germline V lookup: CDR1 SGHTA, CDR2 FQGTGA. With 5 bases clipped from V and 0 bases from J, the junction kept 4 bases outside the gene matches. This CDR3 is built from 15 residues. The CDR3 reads CASSVTGGSTDTQYF. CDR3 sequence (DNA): TGTGCCAGCAGCGTCACAGGGGGAAGCACAGATACGCAGTATTTT.

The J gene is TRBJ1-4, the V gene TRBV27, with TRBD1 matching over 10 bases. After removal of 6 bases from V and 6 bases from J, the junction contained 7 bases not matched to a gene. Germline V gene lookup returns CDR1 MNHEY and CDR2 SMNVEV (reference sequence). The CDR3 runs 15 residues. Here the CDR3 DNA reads TGTGCCAGCAGGGAGCCGGGACAGGGGTATGAAAAACTGTTTTTT. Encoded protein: CASREPGQGYEKLFF.

DNA for the CDR3: TGCAGCGTTGAAGTTCCCGCAGAAACGAACACCGGGGAGCTGTTTTTT. It translates to CSVEVPAETNTGELFF. The rearrangement links TRBV29-1 to TRBJ2-2; no firm D call. Per the germline V gene, CDR1 is SQVTM and CDR2 is ANQGSEA. V dropped 1 base and J dropped 0 bases, with 12 bases sitting between them. This CDR3 is built from 16 residues.

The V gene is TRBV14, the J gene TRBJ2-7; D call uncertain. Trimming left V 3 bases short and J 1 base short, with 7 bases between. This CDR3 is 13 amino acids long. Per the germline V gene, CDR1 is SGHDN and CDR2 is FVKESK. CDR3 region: CASSQGRSYEQYF. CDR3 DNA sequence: TGTGCCAGCAGCCAGGGTAGATCCTACGAGCAGTACTTC. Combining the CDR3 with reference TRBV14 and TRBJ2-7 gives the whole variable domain EAGVTQFPSHSVIEKGQTVTLRCDPISGHDNLYWYRRVMGKEIKFLLHFVKESKQDESGMPNNRFLAERTGGTYSTLKVQPAELEDSGVYFCASSQGRSYEQYFGPGTRLTVT.

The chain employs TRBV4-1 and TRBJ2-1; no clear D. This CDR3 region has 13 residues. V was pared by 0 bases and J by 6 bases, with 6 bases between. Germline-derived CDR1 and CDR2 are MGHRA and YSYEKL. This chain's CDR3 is CASSQDRLNEQFF. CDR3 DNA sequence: TGCGCCAGCAGCCAAGATAGACTCAATGAGCAGTTCTTC.

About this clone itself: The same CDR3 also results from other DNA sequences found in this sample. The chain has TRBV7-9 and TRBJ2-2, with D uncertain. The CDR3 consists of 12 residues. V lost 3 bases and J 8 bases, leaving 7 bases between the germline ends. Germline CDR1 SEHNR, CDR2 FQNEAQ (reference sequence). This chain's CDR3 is CASSFRPGELFF. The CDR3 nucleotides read TGTGCCAGCAGCTTCCGACCTGGGGAGCTGTTTTTT.

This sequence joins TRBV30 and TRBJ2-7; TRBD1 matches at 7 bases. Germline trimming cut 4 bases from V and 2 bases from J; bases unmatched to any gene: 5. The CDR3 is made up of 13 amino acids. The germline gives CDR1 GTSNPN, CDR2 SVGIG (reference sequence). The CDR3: CAWITGDTYEQYF. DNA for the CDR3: TGTGCCTGGATTACAGGGGACACCTACGAGCAGTACTTC. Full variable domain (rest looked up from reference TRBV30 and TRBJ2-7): SQTIHQWPATLVQPVGSPLSLECTVEGTSNPNLYWYRQAAGRGLQLLFYSVGIGQISSEVPQNLSASRPQDRQFILSSKKLLLSDSGFYLCAWITGDTYEQYFGPGTRLTVT.